This T cell receptor beta chain was found in a study of T cells in Graves' hyperthyroidism and ophthalmopathy. Study observations and caveats: With a median lead of roughly 6.2 months before onset, the model predicted ophthalmopathy.

The CDR3 regions of TCR beta were amplified from RNA transcripts. During a first-round RT-PCR of the TCR CDR3, the HTBI primer set was used. In TCRdb, the multiplex PCR reads were re-called with MiXCR into one record per CDR3 protein. Among under 400,000 distinct CDR3 sequences, 15% to 20% were seen once, and the ten largest hold 15% to 17%. The V gene's germline CDR1 is LGHNT and CDR2 FRNRAP. The CDR3 contains 14 residues. The V end was cut by 5 bases, the J end by 4 bases, with 12 bases between. Comment on this clonotype: The antigen is not known.

Clinical symptoms, serum thyroxine and TRAb, thyroid ultrasound and orbital computed tomography together formed the diagnostic basis. This clonotype was obtained from a woman aged 40 to 55 with Graves' ophthalmopathy. This chain connects TRBV12-5 to TRBJ1-5; D gene unclear. Sequencing input: blood. CDR3 DNA: TGTGCTAGTGGTGGAAGTGTGGGGAATCAGCCCCAGCATTTT. Amino acids: CASGGSVGNQPQHF.